This T cell receptor (beta chain) was obtained from a study of CD8+ T cells in alopecia areata. Study summary: Patients in the study were on tofacitinib for 6 to 18 months, then off it for 6 months.

Reverse transcription of extracted RNA yielded cDNA, which provided the sequencing template. Data came from immunoSEQ multiplex PCR; TCRdb stores just in-frame clones and leaves some out. The table includes over 150,000 clones, roughly 59% detected once. Peripheral blood samples and lesional scalp punch biopsies were obtained from alopecia areata patients. For this clone: The antigen is unknown.

Study observations and caveats: Scalp samples also yield sequences from resident alphabeta T cells of normal skin. Across lesional scalp, and particularly alopecia totalis/universalis, clonality surpassed that of normal scalp.

Per germline, CDR1 ENHRY and CDR2 SYGVKD. V was pared by 4 bases and J by 10 bases, with 13 bases between. The CDR3 has 12 amino acids. Sample: CD4+ T cells sorted from blood, taken at week 0. This sequence was found in a human donor with alopecia areata. V usage is TRBV10-3 and J usage is TRBJ1-2; D is undetermined. DNA of the CDR3: TGTGCCATCAGTGGTATTGGAGGCTTCTACACCTTC. It yields the protein CAISGIGGFYTF.